The entry below gives a single T cell receptor beta chain sequence along with its context. The antigen is not known. Sequencing used immunoSEQ multiplex PCR; TCRdb keeps in-frame clones, though not all of them. The sample yields about 45,000 clones, roughly 80% seen once. Stated time point: recipient sample about 28 days before transplant, after cytoreduction. CDR3 length equals 17 residues. V was clipped by 3 bases and J by 4 bases, with 16 bases between them. The germline gives CDR1 SGHTA, CDR2 FQGNSA. This sample was included in a study of T cell clonotyping in hematopoietic cell transplantation. General study results and limits: Pathologically expanded recipient clonotypes increased progressively from day 30 to day 180 as diversity fell.

The rearrangement joins TRBV7-2 to TRBJ2-6; TRBD1 or TRBD2 may be the D gene (5 bases each). The TCR originated in a man aged 60-69 years with myelodysplastic syndrome. Some clones in this sample may be carry-over from other donors' samples. The material sequenced was peripheral blood mononuclear cells, taken before stem cell transplant. The CDR3 bases are TGTGCCAGCAGCTTGTACGATTATGGGACGGGGGCCAACGTCCTGACTTTC. This encodes CASSLYDYGTGANVLTF. Using reference TRBV7-2 and TRBJ2-6 for the parts outside the CDR3, the full variable domain is GAGVSQSPSNKVTEKGKDVELRCDPISGHTALYWYRQSLGQGLEFLIYFQGNSAPDKSGLPSDRFSAERTGGSVSTLTIQRTQQEDSAVYLCASSLYDYGTGANVLTFGAGSRLTVL.